The sequence of this TCR beta chain was determined in a study of blood T cell repertoires in COVID-19. Profiled with immunoSEQ multiplex PCR; TCRdb holds only in-frame clones, not every one. The data show about 180,000 clones, about four fifths seen once. This clone is a singleton in its sample. The sequenced sample was peripheral blood. This receptor was taken from a woman in her fifties or sixties with COVID-19, enrolled during active disease.

The chain's CDR3 is CASSHPGLAGYEQYF. DNA for the CDR3: TGTGCCAGCAGCCATCCGGGACTAGCGGGGTACGAGCAGTACTTC. J is TRBJ2-7 and V is TRBV3-1 (or the pseudogene TRBV3-2); 13 bases agree with TRBD2. CDR1 and CDR2 from the germline V gene are LGHDT and YNNKEL (reference sequence). This CDR3 region has 15 residues. V lost 3 bases and J lost 4; bases outside the gene matches: 3.